The 6 T cell receptor beta chains given below trace back to one sample, sequenced in a study of human T cells and chemical hapten exposure listed by TCRdb under 2021. The library was produced with RACE. These reads were obtained on a NextSeq 500. The public reads were quality trimmed at Q25 with fastp and then assembled into clones with MiXCR by TCRdb, keeping productive beta chains. Each CDR3 protein gets just one entry, which takes the most common genes and DNA from the rows behind it. This sample lists about 120,000 distinct CDR3 sequences; about 11% were detected once. The ten biggest clones cover 2% to 2.5% of the sample. The time point label of this sample denotes: patch test 3, about 24 weeks after DPC sensitization. The intended sense of this specimen's treatment or condition label: therapeutic diphenylcyclopropenone sensitization with weekly scalp DPC. Sample: whole blood, taken in connection with sensitization to the hapten diphenylcyclopropenone (DPC). The receptors were gathered from a woman aged 45-59 years with alopecia areata. Some clones in this sample may be carry-over from other donors' samples.

The chain recombines TRBV29-1 with TRBJ2-7; no definite D call. The length of the CDR3 is 11 residues. V shed 7 bases and J shed 2 bases, with 9 bases lying between them. Germline V gene sequence: CDR1 SQVTM, CDR2 ANQGSEA. DNA for the CDR3: TGCAGCGGTGGGGATGCCTACGAGCAGTACTTC. Translating gives CSGGDAYEQYF.

V is TRBV30 and J is TRBJ1-2; a weak D match, TRBD1 (6 bases). Trimming removed 7 bases at V and 3 bases at J, with 15 bases between. Germline CDR1 is GTSNPN and CDR2 is SVGIG (reference sequence). The CDR3 consists of 13 residues. CDR3 residues: CASSSRGDYGYTF. The CDR3 coding sequence is TGTGCCTCCTCGAGCAGGGGAGACTATGGCTACACCTTC. The entire variable domain, with the rest obtained from reference TRBV30 and TRBJ1-2, is as follows: SQTIHQWPATLVQPVGSPLSLECTVEGTSNPNLYWYRQAAGRGLQLLFYSVGIGQISSEVPQNLSASRPQDRQFILSSKKLLLSDSGFYLCASSSRGDYGYTFGSGTRLTVV.

This clonotype was found many times. This chain connects TRBV18 to TRBJ2-5; possibly TRBD2 for D (5 bases). The CDR3 has 14 residues. V was shortened by 2 bases and J by 2 bases, with 9 bases between the two germline ends. The germline V gene encodes CDR1 KGHSH and CDR2 LQKENI. This CDR3 reads CASSPGLPQETQYF. In DNA, the CDR3 is TGTGCCAGCTCACCAGGACTCCCGCAAGAGACCCAGTACTTC.

The J gene is TRBJ1-1, the V gene TRBV27; 7 nucleotides match TRBD1. Germline CDR1 MNHEY, CDR2 SMNVEV (reference sequence). This CDR3 is built from 13 residues. V trimming: 4 bases; J trimming: 10 bases; junction bases outside the gene matches: 9. CDR3 nucleotide sequence: TGTGCCAGCAGTTCCAGACAGGGCAGGTCAGCTTTCTTT. Translation gives CASSSRQGRSAFF.

This clonotype was observed many times. The CDR3 loop reads CASSPGAGEQYF. The CDR3 nucleotides are TGTGCCAGCAGCCCGGGCGCAGGCGAGCAGTACTTC. This rearrangement joins TRBV9 to TRBJ2-7, with D unresolved. Trimming pared 4 bases from V and 6 bases from J, leaving 11 bases between. The germline CDR1 and CDR2 sequences are SGDLS and YYNGEE. CDR3 size: 12 residues. Drawing the rest from reference TRBV9 and TRBJ2-7, the complete variable domain is DSGVTQTPKHLITATGQRVTLRCSPRSGDLSVYWYQQSLDQGLQFLIQYYNGEERAKGNILERFSAQQFPDLHSELNLSSLELGDSALYFCASSPGAGEQYFGPGTRLTVT.

This clonotype has a handful of counts. The V call is TRBV7-9, the J call TRBJ1-1; 8 bases match TRBD1. This CDR3 has 15 amino acids. Germline V gene sequence: CDR1 SEHNR, CDR2 FQNEAQ (reference sequence). J gave up 5 bases and V 2 bases, and 7 bases lay outside the gene matches. The CDR3 here is CASSLYSTGATEAFF. The CDR3 nucleotides read TGTGCCAGCAGCTTATATTCGACAGGGGCGACTGAAGCTTTCTTT.